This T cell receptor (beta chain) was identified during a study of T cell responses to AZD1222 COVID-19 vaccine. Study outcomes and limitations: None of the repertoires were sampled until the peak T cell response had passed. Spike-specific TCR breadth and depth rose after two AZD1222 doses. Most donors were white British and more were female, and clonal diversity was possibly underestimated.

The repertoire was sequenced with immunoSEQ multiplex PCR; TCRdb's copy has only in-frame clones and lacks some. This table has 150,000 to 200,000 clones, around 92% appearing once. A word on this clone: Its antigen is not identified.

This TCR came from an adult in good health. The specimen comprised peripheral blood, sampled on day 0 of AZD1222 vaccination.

The chain's CDR3 is CASSLAGALDSPLHF. In DNA form, the CDR3 reads TGTGCCAGCAGTTTGGCAGGGGCCCTTGATTCACCCCTCCACTTT. The chain joins TRBV27 to TRBJ1-6, with D perhaps TRBD1 (6 bases). Germline V gives CDR1 MNHEY, CDR2 SMNVEV (reference sequence). CDR3 length: 15 residues. Trimming left V 3 bases short and J 8 bases short, with 14 bases between.